The clone carrying this T cell receptor beta chain was picked up many times. This entry comes from a study of regulatory T cells in long-lasting Graves disease. Building the TCR beta libraries relied on iRepertoire HTBI primers, and CDR3 regions underwent Arm-PCR. Via MiXCR, TCRdb re-called the multiplex PCR reads, giving one row per CDR3 protein. The top ten clones hold around 18% of a sample with some 330,000 distinct CDR3 sequences, about 10% of them seen once. Time point denoted: newly diagnosed GD, antithyroid drugs for less than 3 months. Construction of the TCR library relied on RNA isolated from PBMCs. Approximately 8.9-milliliter peripheral blood samples went into EDTA tubes. The sample was also reused in another study, on T cells in Graves' hyperthyroidism and ophthalmopathy. That source reports: Diagnosing involved the use of clinical symptoms, serum thyroxine and TRAb, thyroid ultrasound and orbital computed tomography.

The clonotype originates from a woman aged 18-29 years with Graves disease. The sequenced sample was peripheral blood mononuclear cells (PBMCs), obtained at new diagnosis, from a patient treated with antithyroid drugs.

CDR3 sequence: CASTPGPSYNSPLHF. In DNA form, the CDR3 reads TGTGCCAGCACCCCGGGCCCCTCCTATAATTCACCCCTCCACTTT. The chain joins TRBV12-3 or TRBV12-4 to TRBJ1-6; no clear D gene. The CDR3 contains 15 residues. V was cut by 7 bases and J by 0 bases, with 10 bases left in between.